The clone carrying this T cell receptor (beta chain) appeared many times. Its specificity is unknown. This entry is derived from a study of CD8 T cells in ankylosing spondylitis. Study-level results: Disease-associated clones were reportedly significantly overrepresented in matched ankylosing spondylitis synovial fluid. In the blood and synovial fluid of reactive arthritis, some motif variants had been previously reported. Clones linked to disease, bearing a CD8+ phenotype, were relatively rare in peripheral blood. Blood from ankylosing spondylitis patients appeared to carry a characteristic roughly eight-variant TCR beta motif.

The J segment lost 5 bases and the V segment lost 9 bases, leaving 9 bases of the junction unmatched. In germline, CDR1 is ENHRY, CDR2 SYGVKD. CDR3 length: 14 residues. Quantitative molecular-barcoded 5'-RACE generated the TCR beta libraries. From the 5' RACE reads, TCRdb called clonotypes with MiXCR, one entry per CDR3 protein. The table lists about 450,000 distinct CDR3 sequences, 20% to 30% of them singletons. This chain connects TRBV10-3 to TRBJ2-1; TRBD2 matches at 8 bases. The origin of this receptor is a male donor with ankylosing spondylitis. Sequencing was done on a sample of blood, either unsorted or a sorted T cell fraction (not recorded which). DNA for the CDR3: TGTGCCATATGGAGCGGGAGTGCGAACAATGAGCAGTTCTTC. It specifies CAIWSGSANNEQFF.